One TCR beta chain is described in this entry. The antigen is undetermined. These data come from a study of radiotherapy plus CTLA-4 blockade in lung cancer. Study summary: Objective responses were observed in more than 15% of patients, and disease control was achieved by approximately 34%. Study-wide results and caveats: Blood TCR clones of tumor origin expanded after radiotherapy plus ipilimumab.

V was shortened by 4 bases and J by 2 bases, with 17 bases between the two germline ends. The germline V gene has CDR1 KGHSY and CDR2 FQNENV. The CDR3 consists of 16 residues. Alongside CTLA-4 blockade with ipilimumab, patients with chemo-refractory metastatic non-small-cell lung cancer received focal radiation. Using immunoSEQ multiplex PCR, the repertoire was profiled, and TCRdb retains in-frame clones only, with some absent. The data hold more than 75,000 clones, with around 84% observed a single time. The source material was peripheral blood, sampled from a patient treated with radiotherapy plus ipilimumab. The clonotype was recovered from a human donor with non-small cell lung cancer who had stable disease on radiotherapy plus ipilimumab. The gene calls are TRBV16 and TRBJ1-1; D unclear. The CDR3 DNA is TGTGCCAGCAGCCGAGAAGGGTCCGGGGAAAACACTGAAGCTTTCTTT. It is translated as CASSREGSGENTEAFF.